Each of the 31 T cell receptor beta chains below was sequenced from the same sample in a study of blood T cell repertoires in COVID-19. Some clones are missing from TCRdb's copy, which holds only in-frame ones; the method was immunoSEQ multiplex PCR. This sample yields around 220,000 clones, of which roughly nine tenths are seen a single time; about 2.2% belongs to the top ten. The sequencing sample was made of peripheral blood. All receptors derive from a woman between 45 and 65 years old with acute or convalescent COVID-19.

The chain couples TRBV6-5 to TRBJ1-2, with 10 bases aligning to TRBD1. Germline loops: CDR1 MNHEY, CDR2 SVGAGI. The CDR3 contains 13 residues. V gave up 6 bases and J gave up 5 bases; unmatched junction bases: 3. As DNA, the CDR3 is TGTGCCAGCAGGAGACAGGGGGCATATGGCTACACCTTC. This sequence encodes CASRRQGAYGYTF.

V gene TRBV20-1 combines with J gene TRBJ2-3; D is unresolved. There are 10 residues in the CDR3. Trimming cost V 6 bases and J 2 bases, with 3 bases left between them. Germline CDR1 DFQATT, CDR2 SNEGSKA (reference sequence). The CDR3 nucleotides are TGCAGTGCCCTCACAGATACGCAGTATTTT. Protein: CSALTDTQYF.

The chain uses TRBV4-2 and TRBJ2-2; no definite D call. Germline V gene data show CDR1 as LGHNA and CDR2 as YNFKEQ. Trimming left V 0 bases short and J 4 bases short, with 6 bases between. The CDR3 totals 14 residues. The chain's CDR3 is CASSQEVGTGELFF. In DNA form, the CDR3 reads TGTGCCAGCAGCCAAGAAGTCGGCACCGGGGAGCTGTTTTTT.

The chain links TRBV6-5 to TRBJ1-5; possibly TRBD1 for D (5 bases). The V end was cut by 2 bases, the J end by 4 bases, with 9 bases between. There are 14 residues in the CDR3. Germline V gene sequence: CDR1 MNHEY, CDR2 SVGAGI. Written as DNA, the CDR3 is TGTGCCAGCAGTTACAAGTCAGGGAATCAGCCCCAGCATTTT. This gives the protein CASSYKSGNQPQHF.

This clone was found a few times. This chain's CDR3 is CASTFTGAEAFF. DNA for the CDR3: TGTGCCAGCACCTTCACGGGAGCTGAAGCTTTCTTT. The chain links TRBV5-6 to TRBJ1-1; the D is unclear. V gave up 6 bases and J gave up 6 bases, with 12 bases separating them. This CDR3 comprises 12 residues. Germline V gives CDR1 SGHDT, CDR2 YYEEEE.

This sequence joins TRBV7-2 and TRBJ1-2; D unclear. V shed 4 bases and J shed 2 bases, with 8 bases lying between them. Germline CDR1 is SGHTA and CDR2 is FQGNSA. This CDR3 has 13 amino acids. The CDR3, as DNA: TGTGCCAGCAGCTCGACTCCGAACTATGGCTACACCTTC. Translated, it gives CASSSTPNYGYTF.

The gene calls are TRBV11-3 and TRBJ2-4; TRBD1 might be the D (6 bases). The CDR3 has 16 residues. Trimming left V 1 base short and J 4 bases short, with 14 bases between. Germline lookup yields CDR1 SGHNT and CDR2 YENEEA. CDR3 nucleotide sequence: TGTGCCAGCAGCTTAGGAGGCAGGGGTCTAAAAAACATTCAGTACTTC. Protein sequence: CASSLGGRGLKNIQYF.

This chain links TRBV27 with TRBJ1-5; D is unclear. The CDR3 length is 14 residues. V lost 1 base and J 2 bases, leaving 6 bases between the germline ends. The germline CDR1 and CDR2 sequences are MNHEY and SMNVEV (reference sequence). The chain's CDR3 is CASSLWEGNQPQHF. The CDR3 DNA reads TGTGCCAGCAGTTTATGGGAGGGCAATCAGCCCCAGCATTTT.

The CDR3 nucleotides read TGTGCCAGCAGCTCCTTAGGTCAGGGGTCTCGGGACAATGAGCAGTTCTTC. Amino acids: CASSSLGQGSRDNEQFF. The genes are TRBV11-2 and TRBJ2-1; TRBD1 might be the D (6 bases). The CDR3 has 17 residues. V was trimmed by 4 bases and J by 5 bases, leaving 21 bases between them. The germline V gene encodes CDR1 SGHAT and CDR2 FQNNGV.

The chain uses TRBV7-8 and TRBJ1-5, with TRBD1 as a possible D gene (6 bases). Per the germline V gene, CDR1 is SGHVS and CDR2 is FQNEAQ. CDR3 length equals 16 residues. Trimming removed 5 bases at V and 1 base at J, with 15 bases between. The CDR3: CASSRGRLRSNQPQHF. The CDR3 coding sequence is TGTGCCAGCAGCCGGGGGCGCCTTAGGAGCAATCAGCCCCAGCATTTT.

The chain is built from TRBV6-5 and TRBJ1-2; D is undetermined. Germline V lookup: CDR1 MNHEY, CDR2 SVGAGI. V lost 8 bases and J lost 7, with 11 bases in between. This CDR3 spans 11 amino acids. DNA of the CDR3: TGTGCCAGCCGGAGCGAGGTTGGCTACACCTTC. The encoded protein is CASRSEVGYTF.

J is TRBJ2-4 and V is TRBV7-2, with 11 bases matching TRBD1. Looked up from germline, CDR1 is SGHTA and CDR2 is FQGNSA. This CDR3 contains 13 residues. V was pared by 8 bases and J by 4 bases, with 1 base of the junction left unmatched. The CDR3 DNA is TGTGCCAGCGGGACAGGGGGGAAAAACATTCAGTACTTC. Its translation is CASGTGGKNIQYF. Together with reference TRBV7-2 and TRBJ2-4, the CDR3 gives the full variable domain: GAGVSQSPSNKVTEKGKDVELRCDPISGHTALYWYRQSLGQGLEFLIYFQGNSAPDKSGLPSDRFSAERTGGSVSTLTIQRTQQEDSAVYLCASGTGGKNIQYFGAGTRLSVL.

This clone was picked up one time. This chain connects TRBV7-9 to TRBJ2-3; 9 positions match TRBD1. Losses at the gene ends were 5 bases for V and 0 bases for J; bases not matched to a gene: 3. CDR1 and CDR2 from the germline V gene are SEHNR and FQNEAQ (reference sequence). The CDR3 has 15 amino acids. CDR3 bases: TGTGCCAGCAGCACGGACAGGGGTAGCACAGATACGCAGTATTTT. This translates into CASSTDRGSTDTQYF.

The CDR3: CASSTGHDTEAFF. In DNA form, the CDR3 reads TGTGCCAGCAGCACGGGACACGACACTGAAGCTTTCTTT. The rearrangement uses TRBV7-2 and TRBJ1-1; TRBD1 might be the D (6 bases). There are 13 residues in the CDR3. Trimming pared 5 bases from V and 3 bases from J, leaving 10 bases between. Per germline, CDR1 SGHTA and CDR2 FQGNSA. The whole variable domain, remainder taken from reference TRBV7-2 and TRBJ1-1, is GAGVSQSPSNKVTEKGKDVELRCDPISGHTALYWYRQSLGQGLEFLIYFQGNSAPDKSGLPSDRFSAERTGGSVSTLTIQRTQQEDSAVYLCASSTGHDTEAFFGQGTRLTVV.

V is TRBV9 and J is TRBJ2-4; no clear D. V was cut by 0 bases and J by 3 bases, with 10 bases left in between. The germline CDR1 and CDR2 sequences are SGDLS and YYNGEE. CDR3 length: 15 residues. The CDR3 reads CASSVDLNGKNIQYF. DNA for the CDR3: TGTGCCAGCAGCGTAGACCTAAATGGCAAAAACATTCAGTACTTC.

The chain joins TRBV29-1 to TRBJ2-2, with no clear D. The V gene's germline CDR1 is SQVTM and CDR2 ANQGSEA. Trimming took 6 bases from V and 1 from J, leaving 12 bases between them. The CDR3 contains 14 residues. Here the CDR3 reads CSVSGTRNTGELFF. The CDR3 bases are TGCAGCGTGTCAGGAACAAGGAACACCGGGGAGCTGTTTTTT.

Only a few counts were recorded for this clone. V gene TRBV5-1 combines with J gene TRBJ1-1, with 7 bases identical to TRBD1. This CDR3 is 14 amino acids long. Germline CDR1 and CDR2: SGHRS and YFSETQ. V shed 4 bases and J 7 bases; nucleotides not matched to a gene: 10. CDR3 sequence reads: CASSKRTGQLEAFF. The CDR3 nucleotides read TGCGCCAGCAGCAAGCGGACAGGCCAACTTGAAGCTTTCTTT.

The chain combines TRBV11-2 with TRBJ2-1; D is perhaps TRBD2 (6 bases). The CDR3 length is 13 residues. V was pared by 3 bases and J by 6 bases, with 9 bases between. Germline CDR1 SGHAT, CDR2 FQNNGV. The CDR3 DNA reads TGTGCCAGCAGCTTTACGGGGGTCAATGAGCAGTTCTTC. This gives the protein CASSFTGVNEQFF.

V and J are TRBV6-5 and TRBJ1-3, with D maybe TRBD1 (5 bases). CDR1 is MNHEY and CDR2 is SVGAGI in the germline V gene. The V end lost 8 bases, the J end lost 3 bases, and 14 bases lay between the germline ends. This CDR3 has 14 residues. The CDR3 sequence: CASLGGEGGNTIYF. Written as DNA, the CDR3 is TGTGCCAGCCTCGGGGGGGAAGGTGGAAACACCATATATTTT.

V usage is TRBV19 and J usage is TRBJ2-3; 7 bases map to TRBD2. The germline V gene has CDR1 LNHDA and CDR2 SQIVND (reference sequence). The V segment lost 4 bases and the J segment 2 bases; nucleotides outside the gene matches: 9. The CDR3 has 16 residues. The CDR3 nucleotides are TGTGCCAGTAGTAGACTCAGCGGGGAGCTCACAGATACGCAGTATTTT. It is translated as CASSRLSGELTDTQYF.

The chain joins TRBV5-6 to TRBJ2-7; 8 nucleotides agree with TRBD1. From germline, CDR1 is SGHDT and CDR2 YYEEEE. This CDR3 is 13 amino acids long. V was clipped by 3 bases and J by 2 bases; unmatched bases: 1. CDR3 sequence: CASSWGQAYEQYF. Here the CDR3 DNA reads TGTGCCAGCAGCTGGGGACAGGCCTACGAGCAGTACTTC.

This clone was detected only a few times. The rearrangement uses TRBV28 and TRBJ1-1; D might be TRBD1 (5 bases). V lost 4 bases to trimming and J lost 0 bases, with 9 bases between them. Germline CDR1 is MDHEN and CDR2 is SYDVKM. The CDR3 is 14 amino acids. The CDR3 sequence: CASSSPGVNTEAFF. CDR3 DNA: TGTGCCAGCAGTTCCCCGGGGGTGAACACTGAAGCTTTCTTT.

The chain recombines TRBV19 with TRBJ1-6; D is unclear. The germline gives CDR1 LNHDA, CDR2 SQIVND (reference sequence). The CDR3 totals 13 residues. With 0 bases removed from V and 13 bases from J, the gap between germline ends came to 10 bases. The DNA for the CDR3 is TGTGCCAGTAGTATAGATACATTCGCTCCCCTCCACTTT. This sequence encodes CASSIDTFAPLHF.

This chain joins TRBV5-6 and TRBJ2-5; D is undetermined. This CDR3 has 14 amino acids. Germline V gene data show CDR1 as SGHDT and CDR2 as YYEEEE. V shed 4 bases and J shed 5 bases, with 15 bases lying between them. The CDR3 region is CASSHYKSRETQYF. In DNA, the CDR3 is TGTGCCAGCAGCCACTACAAGTCTAGGGAGACCCAGTACTTC.

The table lists this clone with a count of one. The CDR3 bases are TGTGCCTGGAGTAGGGGTGCAGGACTAGTCTTTCCCGAGCAGTACTTC. Protein: CAWSRGAGLVFPEQYF. The rearrangement uses TRBV30 and TRBJ2-7, with 7 bases that match TRBD2. In germline, CDR1 is GTSNPN, CDR2 SVGIG (reference sequence). This CDR3 is 16 amino acids long. Trimming took 2 bases from V and 6 from J; bases not matched to a gene: 16.

The V gene is TRBV19, the J gene TRBJ2-1; the match to TRBD2 covers 12 bases. Germline CDR1 and CDR2: LNHDA and SQIVND (reference sequence). CDR3 length: 14 amino acids. J was trimmed by 10 bases and V by 5 bases; bases with no gene match: 6. This CDR3 reads CASSPTSGRREQFF. CDR3 sequence (DNA): TGTGCCAGTAGTCCGACTAGCGGGAGACGGGAGCAGTTCTTC. The full variable domain, in which reference TRBV19 and TRBJ2-1 provide the parts outside the CDR3, is DGGITQSPKYLFRKEGQNVTLSCEQNLNHDAMYWYRQDPGQGLRLIYYSQIVNDFQKGDIAEGYSVSREKKESFPLTVTSAQKNPTAFYLCASSPTSGRREQFFGPGTRLTVL.

Here the CDR3 reads CASSVGSTRSLTYEQYF. The DNA for the CDR3 is TGTGCCAGCAGCGTAGGATCTACTCGGTCGCTTACCTACGAGCAGTACTTC. The chain has TRBV9 and TRBJ2-7; D unresolved. This CDR3 comprises 17 residues. Trimming stripped 0 bases from V and 2 bases from J, with 18 bases between. Germline CDR1 and CDR2: SGDLS and YYNGEE.

V and J are TRBV5-4 and TRBJ2-1; 11 bases fit TRBD2. Trimming cost V 4 bases and J 7 bases; bases outside gene matches: 4. The CDR3 sequence is 14 residues long. The germline V gene has CDR1 SGHNT and CDR2 YYREEE (reference sequence). For the CDR3, the DNA is TGTGCCAGCAGCCTACGACTAGCGGGAAATGAGCAGTTCTTC. Encoded protein: CASSLRLAGNEQFF.

The chain combines TRBV6-5 with TRBJ1-5; 8 bases match TRBD1. J lost 3 bases, V lost 5 bases, and 6 bases had no gene match. The CDR3 loop spans 15 amino acids. Germline-derived CDR1 and CDR2 are MNHEY and SVGAGI. The CDR3, as DNA: TGTGCCAGCAGTAGATGGACAGGGTACAATCAGCCCCAGCATTTT. As protein: CASSRWTGYNQPQHF.

The chain carries TRBV30 and TRBJ2-1; a possible D gene is TRBD2 (5 bases). Trimming took 7 bases from V and 4 from J, leaving 14 bases between them. Germline CDR1 reads GTSNPN; CDR2 reads SVGIG (reference sequence). The CDR3 is 13 amino acids. CDR3 in DNA: TGTGCCTCAAAAGCGGATGGGTACAATGAGCAGTTCTTC. This encodes CASKADGYNEQFF.

The V call is TRBV5-1, the J call TRBJ1-4; D may be TRBD1 (5 bases). The V end lost 0 bases, the J end lost 5 bases, and 8 bases lay between the germline ends. The germline V gene has CDR1 SGHRS and CDR2 YFSETQ. This CDR3 comprises 14 residues. This CDR3 reads CASSLGKGNEKLFF. The CDR3 coding sequence is TGCGCCAGCAGCTTGGGGAAGGGGAATGAAAAACTGTTTTTT.